These T cell receptor beta chains were read from a single sample in a study of cytomegalovirus exposure and HLA in healthy donors. Some clones are missing from TCRdb's copy, which holds only in-frame ones; the method was immunoSEQ multiplex PCR. The sample holds roughly 140,000 clones, 80% to 85% seen once. Source material: PBMCs. The receptors here all came from a boy younger than 10 in good health and CMV-seronegative. The CDR3 runs from the conserved cysteine through the conserved F or W. A D gene is named only where the DNA matches it firmly. The listing skips clone size in some rows; elsewhere it reads once, few, many or a size class.

>-|TRBJ1-1|TRBV9|-|13
CASSARVNTEAFF
TGTGCCAGCAGCGCGCGGGTGAACACTGAAGCTTTCTTT
>-|TRBJ1-5|TRBV6-6|-|14
CASTAAQVRQPQHF
TGTGCCAGCACCGCGGCCCAAGTTAGGCAGCCCCAGCATTTT
>-|TRBJ2-2|TRBV4-1|-|13
CASSRTYTGELFF
TGCGCCAGCAGCCGGACATACACCGGGGAGCTGTTTTTT
>-|TRBJ2-7|TRBV5-8|TRBD1|15
CASSLHGTGNYEQYF
TGTGCCAGCAGCTTGCACGGGACAGGGAACTACGAGCAGTACTTC
>-|TRBJ1-1|TRBV11-2|-|13
CASSLAGDTEAFF
TGTGCCAGCAGCTTAGCAGGGGACACTGAAGCTTTCTTT
>-|TRBJ2-3|TRBV9|-|15
CASSGSRDTSSTQYF
TGTGCCAGCAGCGGATCCCGGGACACGTCTTCTACGCAGTATTTT
>-|TRBJ2-3|TRBV6-5|-|14
CASSWGLSTDTQYF
TGTGCCAGCAGTTGGGGGCTTAGCACAGATACGCAGTATTTT
>-|TRBJ1-6|TRBV18|-|13
CASSEGEDSPLHF
TGTGCCAGCTCCGAGGGGGAAGACTCACCCCTCCACTTT
>-|TRBJ2-3|TRBV5-6|-|14
CASRSGHSTDTQYF
TGTGCCAGCAGATCAGGTCATAGCACAGATACGCAGTATTTT
>-|TRBJ1-3|TRBV12-5|-|14
CASNRDRSGNTIYF
TGTGCTAGCAACAGGGACCGATCCGGAAACACCATATATTTT
>once|TRBJ2-1|TRBV7-2|-|15
CASSFGVARHNEQFF
TGTGCCAGCAGCTTCGGGGTCGCCAGACACAATGAGCAGTTCTTC
>-|TRBJ2-1|TRBV13|-|12
CASSLQYNEQFF
TGTGCCAGCAGCCTACAGTACAATGAGCAGTTCTTC
>-|TRBJ1-1|TRBV6-5|TRBD1|14
CASSQQGVRTEAFF
TGTGCCAGCAGCCAACAGGGGGTTCGCACTGAAGCTTTCTTT
>-|TRBJ2-2|TRBV5-1|TRBD1|16
CASSFPTGANTGELFF
TGCGCCAGCAGCTTCCCGACAGGGGCGAACACCGGGGAGCTGTTTTTT
>-|TRBJ2-5|TRBV18|-|16
CASSPPGHTRGETQYF
TGTGCCAGCTCACCACCGGGACATACAAGGGGGGAGACCCAGTACTTC
>-|TRBJ2-2|TRBV7-3|TRBD1|14
CASSFDRGIRELFF
TGTGCCAGCAGCTTCGACAGGGGGATCCGGGAGCTGTTTTTT
>-|TRBJ1-5|TRBV6-5|TRBD1|12
CASSDREQPQHF
TGTGCCAGCAGCGACAGGGAGCAGCCCCAGCATTTT
>-|TRBJ2-2|TRBV12-5|TRBD1|16
CASGLVRGQGTGELFF
TGTGCTAGTGGTTTGGTACGTGGACAGGGTACCGGGGAGCTGTTTTTT
>-|TRBJ2-7|TRBV18|-|15
CASSPDPGSTNEQYF
TGTGCCAGCTCACCTGATCCGGGGAGTACGAACGAGCAGTACTTC
>-|TRBJ2-3|TRBV27|TRBD2|17
CASNLLGLAGEKNTQYF
TGTGCCAGCAACTTACTCGGACTAGCGGGAGAGAAGAATACGCAGTATTTT
>-|TRBJ2-2|TRBV5-4|TRBD2|14
CASVGREGTGELFF
TGTGCCAGCGTAGGGCGGGAGGGCACCGGGGAGCTGTTTTTT
>-|TRBJ1-1|TRBV7-2|-|16
CATRAPSRRANTEAFF
TGTGCCACCCGAGCCCCCTCCCGCAGGGCGAACACTGAAGCTTTCTTT
>-|TRBJ2-1|TRBV5-3|TRBD1|17
CARSLSYRDRFYNEQFF
TGTGCCAGAAGCTTAAGTTACCGGGACAGGTTCTACAATGAGCAGTTCTTC
>-|TRBJ2-7|TRBV19|TRBD2|15
CASSMREDAPYEQYF
TGTGCCAGTAGTATGCGGGAGGATGCACCCTACGAGCAGTACTTC
>-|TRBJ2-1|TRBV27|-|18
CASSLYGDLARLYNEQFF
TGTGCCAGCAGTCTGTACGGAGATTTAGCGAGACTCTACAATGAGCAGTTCTTC
>-|TRBJ2-7|TRBV5-5|TRBD1|14
CASSRDRPSYEQYF
TGTGCCAGCAGCCGGGACAGGCCCTCCTACGAGCAGTACTTC
>-|TRBJ2-1|TRBV7-2|-|16
CASSPGGQNSYNEQFF
TGTGCCAGCAGCCCGGGGGGACAAAACTCCTACAATGAGCAGTTCTTC
>-|TRBJ2-7|TRBV10-3|TRBD2|19
CAISSAPLAGGFLSYEQYF
TGTGCCATCAGTTCCGCCCCACTAGCGGGAGGATTCCTCTCCTACGAGCAGTACTTC
>-|TRBJ1-2|TRBV4-1|TRBD1|18
CASSQRLSSSDRGDGYTF
TGCGCCAGCAGCCAACGTCTTTCTTCCTCGGACAGGGGAGATGGCTACACCTTC
>once|TRBJ1-2|TRBV5-6|-|15
CASSSRPGSTYGYTF
TGTGCCAGCAGCTCCCGGCCAGGATCGACCTATGGCTACACCTTC
>-|TRBJ1-2|TRBV9|-|19
CASSATYRDTLQGGYGYTF
TGTGCCAGCAGCGCAACGTACCGGGACACCTTACAAGGGGGCTATGGCTACACCTTC
>once|TRBJ1-4|TRBV16|TRBD1|17
CASSQLMGDRADEKLFF
TGTGCCAGCAGCCAATTAATGGGGGACAGGGCCGATGAAAAACTGTTTTTT
>-|TRBJ1-2|TRBV5-1|TRBD1|13
CASAQDRGWGYTF
TGCGCCAGCGCCCAGGACAGGGGATGGGGCTACACCTTC
>-|TRBJ1-5|TRBV20-1|-|11
CSGGENQPQHF
TGCAGCGGGGGGGAAAATCAGCCCCAGCATTTT
>-|TRBJ1-3|TRBV15|-|15
CATSRGPSEGNTIYF
TGTGCCACCAGCAGAGGACCTTCGGAGGGAAACACCATATATTTT
>-|TRBJ1-3|TRBV5-6|-|16
CASSLGTPRSGNTIYF
TGTGCCAGCAGCCTAGGTACACCCCGCTCTGGAAACACCATATATTTT
>-|TRBJ1-1|TRBV7-3|-|13
CASSLWGGLEAFF
TGTGCCAGCAGCTTATGGGGGGGCTTGGAAGCTTTCTTT
>once|TRBJ1-1|TRBV6-5|TRBD1|16
CASSYRMDRDGSDAFF
TGTGCCAGCAGTTACCGTATGGACAGGGATGGGTCAGACGCTTTCTTT
>-|TRBJ1-1|TRBV18|-|15
CASSPWTEVLTEAFF
TGTGCCAGCTCACCATGGACAGAGGTACTAACTGAAGCTTTCTTT
>-|TRBJ1-2|TRBV11-2|TRBD1|15
CASSLGDRLRYGYTF
TGTGCCAGCAGCTTAGGGGACAGGCTTCGCTATGGCTACACCTTC
>-|TRBJ2-7|TRBV7-2|TRBD1|14
CASSARDRVNEQYF
TGTGCCAGCAGCGCGCGGGACAGGGTTAACGAGCAGTACTTC